A selection of T cell receptor beta chains follows, all from one sample in a study of technical replicates of blood from a few donors. Libraries were prepared by immunoSEQ multiplex PCR; TCRdb keeps only in-frame clonotypes and omits some of them. The sample yields more than 11,000 clones, 75% to 90% seen once. Source material: PBMCs. The source is a human donor in good health. The CDR3 runs from the conserved cysteine through the conserved F or W. The order of the fields is clone size, D gene, V gene, J gene, CDR3 protein, CDR3 DNA. A D gene is named only where the DNA matches it firmly. Only part of the rows carry a size: once, few, many, or a class if the clone is expanded.

NA,NA,TRBV6-1,TRBJ1-4,CASSEAGVPTNEKLFF,TGTGCCAGCAGTGAGGCAGGGGTACCAACTAATGAAAAACTGTTTTTT
NA,NA,TRBV5-1,TRBJ1-1,CASSHTDTPRKAFF,TGCGCCAGCAGCCACACAGACACTCCACGCAAAGCTTTCTTT
once,TRBD1,TRBV19,TRBJ2-7,CASSIATGVSYEQYF,TGTGCCAGTAGTATAGCAACAGGGGTCTCCTACGAGCAGTACTTC
NA,NA,TRBV18,TRBJ1-5,CASSLTGRYQPQHF,TGTGCCAGCTCACTGACAGGCCGCTATCAGCCCCAGCATTTT
once,TRBD2,TRBV5-1,TRBJ2-7,CASTDLAGGGSDEQYF,TGCGCCAGTACAGATCTAGCGGGAGGGGGATCGGACGAGCAGTACTTC
NA,TRBD1,TRBV6-6,TRBJ1-1,CASSKGQGEGAEAFF,TGTGCCAGCTCCAAGGGACAGGGAGAAGGGGCTGAAGCTTTCTTT
NA,TRBD2,TRBV6-6,TRBJ2-1,CASSSLAGGPLNEQFF,TGTGCCAGCAGTTCACTAGCGGGAGGGCCTTTAAATGAGCAGTTCTTC
NA,TRBD2,TRBV6-6,TRBJ2-5,CASSSGLGGETQYF,TGTGCCAGCAGTTCGGGACTAGGAGGGGAGACCCAGTACTTC
few,NA,TRBV2,TRBJ2-1,CASSNLPSYNEQFF,TGTGCCAGCAGTAATCTCCCCTCCTACAATGAGCAGTTCTTC
NA,TRBD2,TRBV4-2,TRBJ2-7,CASSQPSGRAYEQYF,TGTGCCAGCAGCCAACCGAGCGGGAGAGCATACGAGCAGTACTTC
NA,TRBD2,TRBV28,TRBJ2-7,CASSLYLAGAYEQYF,TGTGCCAGCAGTTTATACCTAGCGGGAGCCTACGAGCAGTACTTC